Below are 14 T cell receptor beta chains sequenced from a single sample in a study of monozygotic twins with inflammatory bowel disease. TCRdb re-called the 5' RACE reads and shows each CDR3 protein once, DNA omitted. This table holds some 450,000 distinct CDR3 sequences. Sequenced material: blood. These receptors originate from a human donor with ulcerative colitis or Crohn's disease, or a healthy co-twin of an affected twin (not recorded which).

The rearrangement joins TRBV5-1 to TRBJ1-5. The germline gives CDR1 SGHRS, CDR2 YFSETQ. The CDR3 is 14 residues long. The CDR3 loop is CASSLDGFNQPQHF. Full variable domain (remainder filled in from reference TRBV5-1 and TRBJ1-5): KAGVTQTPRYLIKTRGQQVTLSCSPISGHRSVSWYQQTPGQGLQFLFEYFSETQRNKGNFPGRFSGRQFSNSRSEMNVSTLELGDSALYLCASSLDGFNQPQHFGDGTRLSIL.

The gene calls are TRBV18 and TRBJ2-1. The CDR3 is 13 amino acids. The germline V gene has CDR1 KGHSH and CDR2 LQKENI. The CDR3 here is CASSPPVQNQQFF.

The chain uses TRBV10-3 and TRBJ1-1. Germline V gene lookup returns CDR1 ENHRY and CDR2 SYGVKD. The CDR3 has 15 residues. The CDR3 sequence: CAISESRSGTGEAFF.

The chain couples TRBV15 to TRBJ2-3; lacking DNA, the TRBD2 call made by TCRdb goes unchecked. This CDR3 has 15 amino acids. CDR1 and CDR2 from the germline V gene are LNHNV and YYDKDF (reference sequence). CDR3 in amino acids: CATSRDGGDVDTQYF.

The V call is TRBV7-2, the J call TRBJ1-1. From germline, CDR1 is SGHTA and CDR2 FQGNSA. The CDR3 is made up of 15 amino acids. CDR3 protein: CASSSPGRGDTEAFF.

The genes are TRBV10-3 and TRBJ1-1; no DNA is available, so the TRBD1 call from TCRdb remains unchecked. The CDR3 contains 14 residues. The germline V gene has CDR1 ENHRY and CDR2 SYGVKD. The CDR3 spells CAISDWQGSTEAFF.

V usage is TRBV12-3 or TRBV12-4 and J usage is TRBJ2-5; the TRBD1 assignment by TCRdb is unverifiable without DNA. The CDR3 contains 15 residues. CDR3 loop: CASSHGRTGTETQYF.

The J gene is TRBJ2-1, the V gene TRBV28; absent DNA, TCRdb's TRBD1 call cannot be checked. This CDR3 comprises 15 residues. Per germline, CDR1 MDHEN and CDR2 SYDVKM. CDR3 loop: CASSGGQGTGDEQFF.

This chain links TRBV5-1 with TRBJ1-1; TCRdb picks TRBD1, but there is no DNA to check that call. Per germline, CDR1 SGHRS and CDR2 YFSETQ. The CDR3 is made up of 17 amino acids. CDR3 sequence reads: CASSLAGTVILNTEAFF.

The chain carries TRBV6-1 and TRBJ2-2; lacking DNA, the TRBD1 call made by TCRdb goes unchecked. Germline loops: CDR1 MNHNS, CDR2 SASEGT. The CDR3 is 14 residues long. CDR3: CASSEITGASELFF.

The rearrangement links TRBV4-3 to TRBJ2-2. The CDR3 is 16 amino acids. Germline-derived CDR1 and CDR2 are LGHNA and YSLEER. The chain's CDR3 is CASSQDPSVYTGELFF.

The chain combines TRBV20-1 with TRBJ2-3; TCRdb outputs TRBD2, but without DNA this stays unchecked. The CDR3 extends over 16 amino acids. CDR1 is DFQATT and CDR2 is SNEGSKA in the germline V gene (reference sequence). The CDR3 sequence is CSARGGSGGYTDTQYF.

CDR3: CASSSQGLNGANVLTF. The chain is built from TRBV5-1 and TRBJ2-6; with no DNA, the TCRdb D assignment of TRBD1 cannot be verified. This CDR3 contains 16 residues. The germline CDR1 and CDR2 sequences are SGHRS and YFSETQ.

The chain links TRBV7-2 to TRBJ1-1; the TRBD1 assignment by TCRdb is unverifiable without DNA. CDR3 length: 14 residues. Germline CDR1 and CDR2: SGHTA and FQGNSA. CDR3: CASSLGGATGTAFF.